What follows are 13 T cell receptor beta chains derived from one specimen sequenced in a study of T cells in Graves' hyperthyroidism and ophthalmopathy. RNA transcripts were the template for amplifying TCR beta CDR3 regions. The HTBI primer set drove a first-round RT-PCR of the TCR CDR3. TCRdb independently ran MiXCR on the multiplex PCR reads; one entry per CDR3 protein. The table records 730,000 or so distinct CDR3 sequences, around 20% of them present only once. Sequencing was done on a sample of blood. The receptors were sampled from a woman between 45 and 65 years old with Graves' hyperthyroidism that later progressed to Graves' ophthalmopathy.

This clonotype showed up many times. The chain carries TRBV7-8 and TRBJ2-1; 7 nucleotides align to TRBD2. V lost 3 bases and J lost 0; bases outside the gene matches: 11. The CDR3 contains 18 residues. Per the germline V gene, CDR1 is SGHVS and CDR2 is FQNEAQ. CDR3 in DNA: TGTGCCAGCAGCTTCGCGGCTAGCGGAGAAAGCTCCTACAATGAGCAGTTCTTC. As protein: CASSFAASGESSYNEQFF.

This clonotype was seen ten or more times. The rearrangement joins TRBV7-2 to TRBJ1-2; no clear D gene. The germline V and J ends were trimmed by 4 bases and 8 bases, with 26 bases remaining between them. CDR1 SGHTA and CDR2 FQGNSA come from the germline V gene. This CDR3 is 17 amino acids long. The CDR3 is CASSSPRTSTYHRGYTF. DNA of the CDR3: TGTGCCAGCAGCTCACCCCGGACTTCAACATACCATAGGGGCTACACCTTC.

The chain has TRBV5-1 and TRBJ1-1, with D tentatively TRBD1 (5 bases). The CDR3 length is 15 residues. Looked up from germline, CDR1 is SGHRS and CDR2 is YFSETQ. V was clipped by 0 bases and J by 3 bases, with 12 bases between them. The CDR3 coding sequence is TGCGCCAGCAGCTTGGTTGAAGGACACGACACTGAAGCTTTCTTT. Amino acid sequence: CASSLVEGHDTEAFF.

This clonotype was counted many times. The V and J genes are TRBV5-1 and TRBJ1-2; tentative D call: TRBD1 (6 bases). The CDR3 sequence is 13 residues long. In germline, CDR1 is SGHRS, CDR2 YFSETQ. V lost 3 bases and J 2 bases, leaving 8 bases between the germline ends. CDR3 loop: CASSSGDNYGYTF. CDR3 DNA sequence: TGCGCCAGCAGCTCAGGGGACAACTATGGCTACACCTTC.

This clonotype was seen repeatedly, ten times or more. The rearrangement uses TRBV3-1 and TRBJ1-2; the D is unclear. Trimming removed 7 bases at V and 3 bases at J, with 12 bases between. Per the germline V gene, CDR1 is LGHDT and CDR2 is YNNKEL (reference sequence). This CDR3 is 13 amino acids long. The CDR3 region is CASTPGRYYGYTF. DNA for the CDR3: TGTGCCAGCACTCCCGGGAGATACTATGGCTACACCTTC.

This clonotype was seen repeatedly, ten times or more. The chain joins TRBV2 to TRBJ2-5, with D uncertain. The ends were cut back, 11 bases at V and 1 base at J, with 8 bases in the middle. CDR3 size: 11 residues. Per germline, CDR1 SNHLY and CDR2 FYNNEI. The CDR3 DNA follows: TGTGCCGGATACACCCAAGAGACCCAGTACTTC. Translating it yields CAGYTQETQYF. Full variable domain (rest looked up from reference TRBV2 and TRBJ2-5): EPEVTQTPSHQVTQMGQEVILRCVPISNHLYFYWYRQILGQKVEFLVSFYNNEISEKSEIFDDQFSVERPDGSNFTLKIRSTKLEDSAMYFCAGYTQETQYFGPGTRLLVL.

CDR3 in amino acids: CASSGRLAGPGGANVLTF. The CDR3 DNA reads as TGTGCCAGCAGCGGACGGCTAGCGGGGCCTGGGGGGGCCAACGTCCTGACTTTC. The rearrangement uses TRBV7-3 and TRBJ2-6; 9 positions match TRBD2. V lost 5 bases to trimming and J lost 4 bases; unmatched junction nucleotides: 12. The CDR3 runs to 18 residues. The germline gives CDR1 SGHTA, CDR2 FQGTGA.

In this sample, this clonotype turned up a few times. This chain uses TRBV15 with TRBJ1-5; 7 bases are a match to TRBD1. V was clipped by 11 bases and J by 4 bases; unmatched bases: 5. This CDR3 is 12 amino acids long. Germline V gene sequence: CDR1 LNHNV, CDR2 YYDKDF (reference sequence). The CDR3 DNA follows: TGTGCCTGGGGGGACAGAAATCAGCCCCAGCATTTT. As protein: CAWGDRNQPQHF. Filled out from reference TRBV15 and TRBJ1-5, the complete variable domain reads DAMVIQNPRYQVTQFGKPVTLSCSQTLNHNVMYWYQQKSSQAPKLLFHYYDKDFNNEADTPDNFQSRRPNTSFCFLDIRSPGLGDTAMYLCAWGDRNQPQHFGDGTRLSIL.

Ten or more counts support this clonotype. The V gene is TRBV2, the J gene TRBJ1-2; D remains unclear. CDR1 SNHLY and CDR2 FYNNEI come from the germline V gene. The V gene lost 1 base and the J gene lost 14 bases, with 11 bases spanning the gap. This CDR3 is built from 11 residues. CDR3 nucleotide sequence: TGTGCCAGCAGTGAAGTGGTCGGAGGGACCTTC. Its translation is CASSEVVGGTF.

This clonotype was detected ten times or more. For the CDR3, the DNA is TGTGCCAGCAGTGGGTACAGGGGTCTGTCCGCAGATACGCAGTATTTT. Protein product: CASSGYRGLSADTQYF. The V and J genes are TRBV6-1 and TRBJ2-3, with 7 bases that match TRBD1. V dropped 4 bases and J dropped 4; count of bases not matched to a gene: 11. CDR1 MNHNS and CDR2 SASEGT come from the germline V gene. This CDR3 has 16 amino acids.

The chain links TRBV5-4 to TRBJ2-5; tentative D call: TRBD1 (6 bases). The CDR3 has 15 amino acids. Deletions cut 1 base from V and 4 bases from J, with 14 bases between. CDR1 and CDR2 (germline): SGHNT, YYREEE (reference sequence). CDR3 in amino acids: CASSLRPVGGETQYF. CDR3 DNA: TGTGCCAGCAGCTTGCGCCCCGTAGGGGGAGAGACCCAGTACTTC.

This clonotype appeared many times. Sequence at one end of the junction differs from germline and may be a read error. CDR3 amino acids: CASSFPGNPEAFF. CDR3 DNA: TGTGCCAGCAGCTTCCCGGGGAACCCTGAAGCTTTCTTT. The chain couples TRBV7-2 to TRBJ1-1; no clear D. Per the germline V gene, CDR1 is SGHTA and CDR2 is FQGNSA. CDR3 length equals 13 residues.

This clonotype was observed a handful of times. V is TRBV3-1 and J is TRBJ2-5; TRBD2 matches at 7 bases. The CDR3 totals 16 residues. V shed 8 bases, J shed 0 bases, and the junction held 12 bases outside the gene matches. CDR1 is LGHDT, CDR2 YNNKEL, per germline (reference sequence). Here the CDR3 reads CASWASGGGNQETQYF. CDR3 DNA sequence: TGTGCCAGCTGGGCCTCCGGGGGAGGGAACCAAGAGACCCAGTACTTC.